The text below deals with one T cell receptor beta chain. The antigen is unknown. These data belong to a study of graft-versus-host responses after intestinal transplantation. Sequencing used immunoSEQ multiplex PCR; TCRdb keeps in-frame clones, though not all of them. This sample carries about 96,000 clones, about 93% of them seen once, and the ten largest clones take 0.15% to 0.2%. Whole-study findings and limits: Patients with graft-donor T cell macrochimerism had high graft-versus-host to host-versus-graft clonal ratios in allografts. Early after transplant, HvG clones declined as circulating GvH clones peaked. Recipient marrow contained GvH clones, some of which appeared first in ileum or blood.

The specimen was unstimulated CD4+ T cells sorted from spleen or lymph node cells, collected before intestinal transplant. This receptor was identified in a human donor who received an intestinal transplant.

Here the CDR3 DNA reads TGTGCCAGCAGCCCCGGGAAGAAGGGTAATGAAAAACTGTTTTTT. Protein: CASSPGKKGNEKLFF. J is TRBJ1-4 and V is TRBV7-9, with unresolved D. Germline V gene data show CDR1 as SEHNR and CDR2 as FQNEAQ (reference sequence). The CDR3 runs to 15 residues. The V end lost 5 bases, the J end lost 4 bases, and 14 bases lay between the germline ends. Filled out from reference TRBV7-9 and TRBJ1-4, the complete variable domain reads DTGVSQNPRHKITKRGQNVTFRCDPISEHNRLYWYRQTLGQGPEFLTYFQNEAQLEKSRLLSDRFSAERPKGSFSTLEIQRTEQGDSAMYLCASSPGKKGNEKLFFGSGTQLSVL.